The 8 T cell receptor beta chains reported below all come from one sample, sequenced in a study of identical twins. TCRdb re-called the 5' RACE reads with MiXCR, one entry per CDR3 protein. The data contain about 570,000 distinct CDR3 sequences, nearly 10% of them seen just once; the ten biggest clones take up 2.5% to 3%. The same data also went into a second study, on yellow fever vaccine responses in identical twins.

Sequencing was performed on PBMCs. These receptors all come from a woman between 18 and 29 years old in good health.

The rearrangement uses TRBV11-2 and TRBJ2-2, with a tentative D call TRBD2 (6 bases). Trimming took 4 bases from V and 1 from J, leaving 19 bases between them. Germline loops: CDR1 SGHAT, CDR2 FQNNGV. The CDR3 is 18 residues long. The CDR3 reads CASSYGLNQLRNTGELFF. The CDR3 DNA is TGTGCCAGCAGCTATGGACTAAACCAATTAAGGAACACCGGGGAGCTGTTTTTT.

The V and J genes are TRBV7-2 and TRBJ1-1; D is ambiguous. The CDR3 covers 14 residues. V was shortened by 3 bases and J by 3 bases, with 11 bases between the two germline ends. CDR1 and CDR2 (germline): SGHTA, FQGNSA. CDR3 loop: CASSFSVTDTEAFF. The CDR3 nucleotides read TGTGCCAGCAGCTTTTCCGTTACGGACACTGAAGCTTTCTTT.

The CDR3 region is CASSLGLAGRDGELFF. CDR3 in DNA: TGTGCCAGCAGCCTCGGACTAGCGGGAAGGGACGGGGAGCTGTTTTTT. The rearrangement joins TRBV5-4 to TRBJ2-2, with 12 bases identical to TRBD2. Germline trimming cut 4 bases from V and 7 bases from J; bases unmatched to any gene: 8. The CDR3 is 16 amino acids. Germline V lookup: CDR1 SGHNT, CDR2 YYREEE (reference sequence). Filled out from reference TRBV5-4 and TRBJ2-2, the complete variable domain reads ETGVTQSPTHLIKTRGQQVTLRCSSQSGHNTVSWYQQALGQGPQFIFQYYREEENGRGNFPPRFSGLQFPNYSSELNVNALELDDSALYLCASSLGLAGRDGELFFGEGSRLTVL.

This clonotype has only a few counts. The chain recombines TRBV20-1 with TRBJ2-7; 9 nucleotides line up with TRBD1. The V segment lost 5 bases and the J segment 4 bases; nucleotides outside the gene matches: 6. The CDR3 contains 13 residues. Per the germline V gene, CDR1 is DFQATT and CDR2 is SNEGSKA (reference sequence). CDR3 residues: CSAGGQGLYEQYF. The CDR3 region has the DNA TGCAGTGCTGGGGGACAGGGACTTTACGAGCAGTACTTC.

V usage is TRBV6-7 and J usage is TRBJ2-1; 9 bases line up with TRBD1. TRBV6-7 is labeled an ORF, and its function is uncertain. J gave up 2 bases and V 5 bases, and 10 bases lay outside the gene matches. The CDR3 covers 17 residues. In DNA form, the CDR3 reads TGTGCCAGCAGTCACCCCTCGGGACAGGGAACCTACAATGAGCAGTTCTTC. Its protein product is CASSHPSGQGTYNEQFF.

This clonotype was counted at least ten times. The V and J genes are TRBV5-1 and TRBJ2-7; no clear D. V dropped 0 bases and J dropped 7 bases, with 11 bases sitting between them. The CDR3 consists of 13 residues. The germline CDR1 and CDR2 sequences are SGHRS and YFSETQ. The CDR3: CASSLGFTVEQYF. CDR3 nucleotides: TGCGCCAGCAGCTTGGGGTTCACCGTGGAGCAGTACTTC.

This clonotype was counted between two and nine times. The genes are TRBV20-1 and TRBJ2-1; 10 positions match TRBD2. The trim removed 6 bases at V and 8 bases at J, leaving 10 bases unmatched. The CDR3 is 14 amino acids. Germline loops: CDR1 DFQATT, CDR2 SNEGSKA (reference sequence). The CDR3 DNA follows: TGCAGTGCCCTCACCGGGACTAGCGACGATGAGCAGTTCTTC. Translated: CSALTGTSDDEQFF.

This clonotype was observed a few times. This chain connects TRBV12-3 or TRBV12-4 to TRBJ2-1; possible D gene TRBD2, 5 bases. CDR3 length: 16 amino acids. V shed 3 bases and J shed 0 bases, with 12 bases lying between them. DNA for the CDR3: TGTGCCAGCAGTTTGGTACTAGGAAGCTCCTACAATGAGCAGTTCTTC. Protein sequence: CASSLVLGSSYNEQFF.